The source of this TCR beta chain is a study of shared clonotypes between healthy human individuals (TCRdb year 2020). Regarding the complete study: The cohort comprised a couple of women and a few men aged 18 to 49 years. To estimate repertoire size and how much clonotype sharing occurs between individuals, the study deeply sequenced the blood TCR repertoires of five healthy adults. Between about 0.8 and 9 billion PBMCs per donor were obtained by leukapheresis. For each donor, three plates each were used for CD4 naive and CD4 memory, two plates were used for CD8 naive, and one plate was used for CD8 memory. Libraries were prepared and TCR repertoires were sequenced by different laboratories using diverse techniques, in order to increase sequencing depth and limit assay-specific biases. The investigation overall reported the following: When a few donors were compared, the shared fraction of clonotypes was around 5.1% for naive CD4, about 4% for naive CD8, 2.3% for memory CD4, and around 0.4% for memory CD8. Higher generation probabilities were observed for clonotypes shared by all four sorted-subset donors than for non-shared clonotypes. Larger estimated clonotype richness was generally found for naive subsets than for memory subsets. Incomplete sequencing was indicated by rarefaction of sorted-subset datasets, despite the large sequencing depth. Sampling was restricted to blood, and TCR repertoires in tissue are likely to differ from TCR repertoires in blood. Because the study included only a small number of donors, the genetic and exposure-history diversity represented was limited. Based on pairwise subsampling, the degree of clonotype sharing among donors was expected to be affected by sequencing depth.

Using the deep immunoSEQ assay, multiplex PCR amplified TCR CDR3 regions from genomic DNA. Extracted genomic DNA from each cell subset was spread evenly across all wells of several immunoSEQ 96-well plates, with each plate serving as a replicate. For sorted subsets, about 0.2 ug genomic DNA, equal to 25,000 to 35,000 T cell genomes, was loaded into each replicate PCR. Purified libraries were quantified with a Qubit 3.0 fluorometer, sized on a Bioanalyzer 2100, and re-quantified with the KAPA Library Quantification kit. Every immunoSEQ 96-well plate was sequenced on a separate single-read 150-cycle Illumina NextSeq 550 flow cell. The authors' pipeline ran thus. The immunoSEQ output contained only junctional sequences without quality scores, so filtering could not match that applied to full-length reads. To assign V/J genes and CDR3, sequences were annotated against IMGT germline references using PyIR, a Python wrapper for IgBLAST v1.9. Any read was removed if the V/J assignment was weak (E-value above 1e-6), the CDR3 was missing, or the read contained stop codons, out-of-frame junctions, or ambiguous translated residues. V3J clonotypes were defined as sequences sharing an identical inferred V gene, J gene, and CDR3 amino acid sequence. Percentage overlap between repertoires was computed as shared unique clonotypes divided by the size of the smaller repertoire. RTK rarefaction, the Chao1 estimator, and Recon v2.1 estimates of unobserved clonotypes were used to assess repertoire richness. OLGA was used to compute generation probabilities for all TCRbeta clonotypes that the gDNA method yielded from a few donors. TCRdb took this table from immuneACCESS and kept in-frame rearrangements with V and J called. Such tables lack part of the clones; where checked against another copy, unresolved V genes explain under half of the gap, and the rest is unexplained. The D gene and trimming were derived from the DNA, and the V and J assignments and clone size from that table. The sample contains 2 million to 2.5 million clones, over 85% of them found a single time. The ten biggest clones cover approximately 0.36% of the sample.

Healthy HIV-negative adults with no recently reported acute infections or vaccinations were included as donors. Every donor was a Caucasian adult residing in Nashville, Tennessee, USA. CD4+ T cells were enriched by magnetic negative selection; naive cells were then positively selected on CD45RA, and the negative fraction formed the memory subset. Blood was collected by leukapheresis, and PBMCs were isolated by Ficoll-Histopaque density gradient centrifugation and then cryopreserved in liquid nitrogen vapor phase. Analytical flow cytometry was used to check the purity and quantity of each magnetically sorted T cell population. Genomic DNA was isolated from each sorted fraction and quantified by UV absorbance on a Nanodrop 2000c. For this chain, trimming is 6 bases at the V end and 3 bases at the J end, and the number of junction bases without a gene match is 6. CDR3 length: 15 amino acids, cysteine to phenylalanine. CDR3 DNA is the only sequence kept; it has 45 bases, read in frame from the first base. According to the germline V gene, CDR1 reads MDHEN and CDR2 reads SYDVKM.

On this clone itself: Its cognate antigen has yet to be identified. Per-base qualities were not stored, and no clone one base away is much larger.

The origin of this receptor is a man aged 18-30 years in good health. Some clones in this sample may be carry-over from other donors' samples. This receptor chain uses TRBV28 and TRBJ2-1; TRBD1 lines up with 9 middle nucleotides. Material: naive CD4+ T cells from PBMCs. In light of the paper, this sample's cell subset or site label describes: CD45RA+ positively selected. The CDR3 region reads CASSPGTGNYNEQFF. The bases are TGTGCCAGCAGCCCCGGGACAGGGAACTACAATGAGCAGTTCTTC.